This T cell receptor (beta chain) was identified during a study of radiotherapy plus CTLA-4 blockade in lung cancer. At the level of the study: Objective responses emerged in under 20% of patients, and roughly 30% attained disease control.

Study-wide points: There was expansion of tumor-derived TCR clones in blood after radiotherapy plus ipilimumab. The best prediction of response reportedly came from early blood T cell clone dynamics, with interferon-beta.

Patients had chemo-refractory metastatic non-small-cell lung cancer and received focal radiation plus CTLA-4 blockade that used ipilimumab. A word on this clone: Its antigen is currently unknown.

Profiling relied on immunoSEQ multiplex PCR, and the TCRdb table lists in-frame clones only, not all of them. The table shows about 100,000 clones, with around four fifths occurring only once. The germline V gene encodes CDR1 SGHRS and CDR2 YFSETQ. The V end lost 1 base, the J end lost 0 bases, and 15 bases lay between the germline ends. The CDR3 consists of 17 residues. V and J are TRBV5-1 and TRBJ2-3; perhaps TRBD1 as D (6 bases). The sequencing here drew on peripheral blood, taken from a patient treated with radiotherapy plus ipilimumab. This clonotype originated in a human donor with non-small cell lung cancer who had stable disease on radiotherapy plus ipilimumab. The CDR3 protein is CASSLQGPSQSTDTQYF. In DNA, the CDR3 is TGCGCCAGCAGCTTGCAGGGGCCGAGCCAGAGCACAGATACGCAGTATTTT.